The entry below describes one T cell receptor (beta chain). Its antigen remains unidentified. This record belongs to a study of T cell responses to AZD1222 COVID-19 vaccine. Here immunoSEQ multiplex PCR was the method, and the copy in TCRdb shows in-frame clones only, minus some. The repertoire includes roughly 120,000 clones, 90% to 95% of them detected once, and about 3% sits in the top ten. The germline V gene encodes CDR1 LGHDT and CDR2 YNNKEL (reference sequence). The CDR3 totals 17 residues. V was cut by 0 bases and J by 6 bases, with 18 bases left in between. Study-wide findings and caveats: Compared with day 0, the breadth and depth of the Spike-specific TCR repertoire rose significantly after two doses of AZD1222. Nearly half of spike-specific TCRs reportedly target unmutated variant regions. Donor demographics were predominantly white British with a female majority; clonal diversity may be underestimated.

The rearrangement links TRBV3-1 (or the pseudogene TRBV3-2) to TRBJ2-1; weak D call: TRBD1 (5 bases). The TCR sequence derives from an adult in good health. This specimen consisted of peripheral blood, obtained on day 0 of AZD1222 vaccination. The CDR3: CASSQDLSFAGANEQFF. The CDR3 DNA follows: TGTGCCAGCAGCCAAGATCTCTCGTTCGCTGGGGCCAATGAGCAGTTCTTC.